This T cell receptor beta chain comes out of a study of blood T cell repertoires in COVID-19. Study as a whole: PBMCs, B-cell-depleted T cells, or T cells provided the cDNA or gDNA that made up the material.

Original analysis: Nucleated cell counts were estimated from reference gene primer amplification. Measured with immunoSEQ multiplex PCR; TCRdb has only the in-frame clones, and not every one. V, J and clone size reflect that table, while D and trimming were determined from the DNA. The data show approximately 240,000 clones, 87% seen once. Unmatched junction bases numbered 4, after V lost 1 base and J lost 6 bases. The CDR3 runs to 15 residues. The germline gives CDR1 LGHNA, CDR2 YSLEER. The sample comprised peripheral blood. The rearrangement uses TRBV4-3 and TRBJ2-2; 8 nucleotides line up with TRBD2. The TCR comes from a woman aged 18-30 years who had recovered from COVID-19. The CDR3 loop reads CASSQGAGEAGELFF. CDR3 DNA sequence: TGCGCCAGCAGCCAAGGAGCGGGAGAGGCCGGGGAGCTGTTTTTT.